These 11 T cell receptor beta chains came from one sample sequenced in a study of blood T cell repertoires in COVID-19. Generated by immunoSEQ multiplex PCR, the TCRdb table keeps only in-frame clones and is missing some. The sample holds hundreds of thousands of clones, around 88% seen once. Sequencing used peripheral blood. Source of these receptors: a woman in her twenties or thirties who had recovered from COVID-19.

CDR3 nucleotides: TGTGCCAGCTCACCACGTATCTATTCGCGTTTCGGGGATCAGCCCCAGCATTTT. As protein: CASSPRIYSRFGDQPQHF. J is TRBJ1-5 and V is TRBV18; D is unresolved. Trimming shortened V by 1 base and J by 5 bases, and 21 bases separated the two germline ends. The CDR3 is 18 residues long. From germline, CDR1 is KGHSH and CDR2 LQKENI.

The chain employs TRBV4-2 and TRBJ2-7, with 9 nucleotides matching TRBD2. Germline CDR1 reads LGHNA; CDR2 reads YNFKEQ. The CDR3 is 15 residues long. Losses at the gene ends were 5 bases for V and 0 bases for J; bases not matched to a gene: 5. Here the CDR3 reads CASSRASGDSYEQYF. In DNA form, the CDR3 reads TGTGCCAGCAGCAGAGCTAGCGGGGACTCCTACGAGCAGTACTTC.

J is TRBJ2-5 and V is TRBV3-1 (or the pseudogene TRBV3-2); D is perhaps TRBD1 (6 bases). Germline assignment: CDR1 LGHDT and CDR2 YNNKEL (reference sequence). Between the trimmed V and J ends, which lost 0 bases and 4 bases, there was a span of 15 bases. The CDR3 spans 16 residues. CDR3 sequence: CASSQEGAQRGETQYF. CDR3 coding DNA: TGTGCCAGCAGCCAAGAGGGGGCCCAAAGGGGAGAGACCCAGTACTTC.

The chain recombines TRBV4-1 with TRBJ2-2; D is unresolved. This CDR3 contains 16 residues. Germline CDR1 and CDR2: MGHRA and YSYEKL. Trimming took off 3 bases at V and 2 bases at J, with 13 bases between the two ends. The CDR3 sequence: CASSQTHPLNTGELFF. Here the CDR3 DNA reads TGCGCCAGCAGCCAGACACATCCCCTAAACACCGGGGAGCTGTTTTTT.

The rearrangement uses TRBV5-1 and TRBJ1-6; D gene ambiguous. The CDR3 runs to 13 residues. Germline values: CDR1 SGHRS, CDR2 YFSETQ. The V end lost 0 bases, the J end lost 9 bases, and 7 bases lay between the germline ends. CDR3 region: CASSLESGSPLHF. CDR3 sequence (DNA): TGCGCCAGCAGCTTGGAGTCCGGTTCACCCCTCCACTTT.

The rearrangement uses TRBV5-1 and TRBJ1-2; D remains ambiguous. The V gene lost 2 bases and the J gene lost 7 bases, with 12 bases spanning the gap. CDR3 length: 13 residues. The germline CDR1 and CDR2 sequences are SGHRS and YFSETQ. The CDR3 sequence: CASSLRGSAGYTF. CDR3 sequence (DNA): TGCGCCAGCAGCTTAAGAGGGTCCGCTGGCTACACCTTC.

This chain uses TRBV25-1 with TRBJ2-7, with 13 nucleotides matching TRBD2. CDR1 and CDR2 (germline): MGHDK, SYGVNS. V trimming: 1 base; J trimming: 7 bases; junction bases outside the gene matches: 13. The CDR3 contains 18 residues. CDR3 nucleotides: TGTGCCAGCAGTGAATCGGGGACTAGCGGGGTTGTGGGTGGGGAGCAGTACTTC. This codes for CASSESGTSGVVGGEQYF.

The chain links TRBV9 to TRBJ2-1; 8 bases are shared with TRBD2. J was trimmed by 7 bases and V by 5 bases; bases with no gene match: 11. The germline CDR1 and CDR2 sequences are SGDLS and YYNGEE. The CDR3 length is 15 residues. In DNA, the CDR3 is TGTGCCAGCAGTGCAGCAGGCGGGGGGCTTAATGAGCAGTTCTTC. Its translation is CASSAAGGGLNEQFF. The full variable domain, rest sourced from reference TRBV9 and TRBJ2-1, is DSGVTQTPKHLITATGQRVTLRCSPRSGDLSVYWYQQSLDQGLQFLIQYYNGEERAKGNILERFSAQQFPDLHSELNLSSLELGDSALYFCASSAAGGGLNEQFFGPGTRLTVL.

This chain uses TRBV28 with TRBJ2-1; 13 bases agree with TRBD2. CDR3 length: 14 amino acids. V trimming: 5 bases; J trimming: 8 bases; junction bases outside the gene matches: 3. The germline V gene encodes CDR1 MDHEN and CDR2 SYDVKM. The CDR3 here is CASSGTSGNDEQFF. In nucleotides, the CDR3 is TGTGCCAGCAGTGGGACTAGCGGGAATGATGAGCAGTTCTTC.

This chain connects TRBV6-2 or TRBV6-3 to TRBJ2-3; a weak D match, TRBD1 (5 bases). Trimming removed 0 bases at V and 5 bases at J, with 18 bases between. The CDR3 is 17 amino acids. Germline-derived CDR1 and CDR2 are MNHEY and SVGEGT. CDR3 amino acids: CASSYSMADKIGDTQYF. CDR3 nucleotides: TGTGCCAGCAGTTACTCGATGGCGGACAAAATAGGAGATACGCAGTATTTT.

The V gene is TRBV28, the J gene TRBJ1-1, with D unresolved. The V end lost 6 bases, the J end lost 1 base, and 6 bases lay between the germline ends. The germline gives CDR1 MDHEN, CDR2 SYDVKM. The CDR3 is 12 residues long. The DNA for the CDR3 is TGTGCCAGCAGCTCCCCGAACACTGAAGCTTTCTTT. Residues: CASSSPNTEAFF.